Listed below are T cell receptor beta chains from one sample, sequenced in a study of CDR3 diversity in severe acne. Each CDR3 protein is one row after TCRdb ran MiXCR on the PCR reads. The sample lists over 85,000 distinct CDR3 sequences; roughly half were seen once. The specimen sequenced was blood. All receptors derive from a male donor with acne. Each CDR3 is given with its conserved first and last residue. D genes are given only for firm matches. The size of a clone is reported for some rows only, either as once, few or many, or as a class for expanded clones.

TRBV7-2	few	-	TRBJ1-1	CASSLSRGRGTEAFF	TGTGCCAGCAGCTTATCGAGGGGCCGAGGGACTGAAGCTTTCTTT
TRBV24-1	-	TRBD1	TRBJ2-7	CATSDGTVGEQYF	TGTGCCACCAGTGATGGGACAGTGGGCGAGCAGTACTTC
TRBV20-1	-	TRBD1	TRBJ1-2	CSALWTGHYGYTF	TGCAGTGCCCTTTGGACAGGCCACTATGGCTACACCTTC
TRBV6-5	once	-	TRBJ1-4	CASSYPQGLNEELFF	TGTGCCAGCAGCTACCCACAGGGATTGAATGAAGAACTGTTTTTT
TRBV5-8	many	-	TRBJ2-3	CASSPGLYTDTQYF	TGTGCCAGCAGCCCGGGACTGTACACAGATACGCAGTATTTT
TRBV11-1	few	-	TRBJ2-2	CASSFYICSARDEGTNTGELFF	-
TRBV9	once	-	TRBJ2-5	CASSVDAPLQETQYF	TGTGCCAGCAGCGTAGACGCACCGCTACAAGAGACCCAGTACTTC
TRBV19	-	-	TRBJ1-6	CASRYGNSPLHF	TGTGCCAGTAGGTACGGGAATTCACCCCTCCACTTT
TRBV20-1	many	-	TRBJ1-1	CRATPGGGNTEAFF	TGCAGGGCCACTCCGGGGGGAGGGAACACTGAAGCTTTCTTT
TRBV5-8	many	TRBD2	TRBJ2-7	CASSLGTSGGYEQYF	TGTGCCAGCAGCTTGGGTACTAGCGGGGGTTACGAGCAGTACTTC
TRBV7-2	many	TRBD2	TRBJ2-7	CASSLATSTEQYF	TGTGCCAGCAGCTTAGCGACTAGCACCGAGCAGTACTTC
TRBV25-1	few	TRBD1	TRBJ1-4	CASSQDRGANEKLFF	TGTGCCAGCAGTCAGGACAGGGGAGCTAATGAAAAACTGTTTTTT
TRBV28	-	TRBD1	TRBJ1-5	CASSWSDRAGNQPQHF	TGTGCCAGCAGTTGGTCCGACAGGGCTGGCAATCAGCCCCAGCATTTT
TRBV2	-	-	TRBJ1-5	CASSSGESSPASQHF	TGTGCCAGCAGTTCCGGAGAATCTTCCCCTGCTTCCCAGCATTTT
TRBV4-1	few	-	TRBJ1-5	CASSQDEGNNQPQHF	TGCGCCAGCAGCCAAGATGAGGGGAACAATCAGCCCCAGCATTTT
TRBV12-3/TRBV12-4	-	-	TRBJ2-7	CASRGMVRSEQYF	TGTGCCAGCAGGGGGATGGTGAGGTCCGAGCAGTACTTC
TRBV29-1	-	-	TRBJ2-6	CSVVGGAAANVLTF	TGCAGCGTTGTAGGCGGGGCGGCGGCCAACGTCCTGACTTTC
TRBV12-3/TRBV12-4	few	TRBD1	TRBJ1-4	CASSVGQGGTNEKLFF	TGTGCCAGCAGTGTCGGACAGGGGGGCACTAATGAAAAACTGTTTTTT
TRBV6-7	-	-	TRBJ2-2	CASSGPGSCFF	-
TRBV2	many	-	TRBJ2-7	CASSRDTTSPSRYF	TGTGCCAGCTCACGGGACACTACCTCTCCGAGCAGGTACTTC
TRBV5-5	many	TRBD1	TRBJ1-2	CASSLQFTGTANYGYTF	TGTGCCAGCAGCTTGCAATTCACCGGGACAGCTAACTATGGCTACACCTTC
TRBV15	few	-	TRBJ2-1	CATSRDLVADTHTSAEVF	TGTGCCACCAGCAGGGACCTAGTCGCCGACACACACACCAGCGCGGAGGTCTTC
TRBV6-2/TRBV6-3	once	TRBD1	TRBJ1-1	CASSYRGHNEAFF	TGTGCCAGCAGTTACAGGGGGCACAATGAAGCTTTCTTT
TRBV2	few	TRBD2	TRBJ2-7	CARGVGGGDYEQYF	TGTGCCAGGGGGGTGGGCGGGGGGGATTACGAGCAGTACTTC
TRBV6-2/TRBV6-3	few	TRBD1	TRBJ2-2	CASSYSTEGAGGELFF	TGTGCCAGCAGTTACTCAACTGAGGGGGCCGGCGGGGAGCTGTTTTTT
TRBV7-3	-	-	TRBJ2-2	CASSYRATGNTGELFF	TGTGCCAGCAGCTACAGAGCCACAGGGAACACCGGGGAGCTGTTTTTT
TRBV2	-	-	TRBJ2-7	CASSGGGGEQYF	TGTGCCAGCAGTGGAGGAGGGGGCGAGCAGTACTTC
TRBV4-1	-	-	TRBJ1-2	CASSTRQASFYGYTF	TGCGCCAGCAGCACCAGACAGGCCAGTTTCTATGGCTACACCTTC
TRBV15	-	TRBD2	TRBJ2-5	CATSRVTSVETQYF	TGTGCCACCAGCAGAGTTACTAGCGTGGAGACCCAGTACTTC
TRBV20-1	once	TRBD1	TRBJ2-1	CSAATGKNEQFF	TGCAGTGCTGCGACAGGGAAAAATGAGCAGTTCTTC
TRBV20-1	-	-	TRBJ1-5	CSASSPGDPVAQHF	TGCAGTGCCAGCTCACCCGGGGACCCCGTGGCCCAGCATTTT
TRBV25-1	-	-	TRBJ1-2	CASSPVLPKPNYGYTF	TGTGCCAGCAGTCCCGTCCTTCCGAAACCTAACTATGGCTACACCTTC
TRBV25-1	-	-	TRBJ2-1	CASSDPSGSHREQFF	TGTGCCAGCAGTGACCCAAGCGGGTCCCACAGGGAGCAGTTCTTC
TRBV6-2/TRBV6-3	many	-	TRBJ1-1	CASSYSENTEAFF	TGTGCCAGCAGTTACAGTGAGAACACTGAAGCTTTCTTT
TRBV11-1	-	TRBD1	TRBJ1-1	CASSLGQYPVFF	TGTGCCAGCAGCTTGGGACAGTACCCCGTTTTCTTT
TRBV4-3	-	-	TRBJ2-1	CASSPEYGNPYNEQFF	TGCGCCAGCAGCCCCGAGTACGGGAACCCCTACAATGAGCAGTTCTTC
TRBV10-2	-	TRBD1	TRBJ2-7	CASSESRGSYEQYF	TGCGCCAGCAGTGAGAGCAGGGGGAGCTACGAGCAGTACTTC
TRBV20-1	many	-	TRBJ2-3	CSTLLGTSTDTQYF	TGCAGTACCCTTCTAGGGACCAGCACAGATACGCAGTATTTT
TRBV24-1	-	-	TRBJ2-5	CATSDPIRDRGTQYF	TGTGCCACCAGTGACCCGATTCGGGATAGAGGGACCCAGTACTTC
TRBV6-2/TRBV6-3	once	-	TRBJ2-1	CASAWPRDHAYNEQVF	TGTGCCAGCGCTTGGCCCCGGGACCATGCCTACAATGAGCAGGTCTTC